The 11 T cell receptor beta chains in this list originate from one sample, sequenced in a study of T cell clonality in common variable immunodeficiency (dated by TCRdb to 2013 to 2016). The library was built by means of the immunoSEQ multiplex PCR assay. In its TCRdb copy, this immuneACCESS table keeps in-frame sequences only and misses some clones. Where compared with another copy, unresolved V genes explain less than half of these, and the others have no known cause. This sample contains about 64,000 clones, none of which is a singleton. 1.5% to 2% of the sample rests with the top ten. The specimen sequenced was peripheral blood mononuclear cells. The receptor source for this set is a person aged 18 to 69 in good health.

This clone was counted between two and nine times. The sequenced CDR3 bases are TGTGCCAGCAGTGAACAGGGGGAAGCGGGCGAG. This sequence encodes CASSEQGEAGE. In full, the CDR3 is CASSEQGEAGEQYF. J is TRBJ2-7 and V is TRBV6-1, with D possibly matching TRBD1 (7 bases). The sequence runs out 3 residues before the end of the CDR3; the remainder is reconstructed from the germline J gene. This CDR3 has 14 residues. Trimming pared 2 bases from V and 6 bases from J, leaving 14 bases between. CDR1 MNHNS and CDR2 SASEGT come from the germline V gene.

This clone has a count of ten or more. The DNA ends 3 residues before the CDR3 does, and the rest of the CDR3 is filled in from the germline J gene. The chain joins TRBV19 to TRBJ2-7; weak D call: TRBD1 (7 bases). V lost 5 bases and J lost 0, with 11 bases in between. CDR1 and CDR2 from the germline V gene are LNHDA and SQIVND (reference sequence). The CDR3 totals 14 residues. The covered CDR3 bases are TGTGCCAGTAGTGCGGGACAGAGCTCCTACGAG. It encodes CASSAGQSSYE. The whole CDR3 sequence is CASSAGQSSYEQYF.

The sample holds many counts of this clone. The read stops 3 residues short of the end of the CDR3; the missing end is completed from the germline J gene. The chain has TRBV5-1 and TRBJ1-2; D is perhaps TRBD1 (6 bases). V was clipped by 3 bases and J by 4 bases, with 10 bases between them. The CDR3 loop spans 13 amino acids. Germline CDR1 and CDR2: SGHRS and YFSETQ. CDR3 amino acids: CASSYMTGYGYTF. The covered CDR3 bases are TGCGCCAGCAGCTATATGACAGGCTATGGC.

This clone was counted many times. The read halts 3 residues ahead of the CDR3 end, with the missing end drawn from the germline J gene. The gene calls are TRBV2 and TRBJ1-1, with D perhaps TRBD1 (6 bases). Germline-derived CDR1 and CDR2 are SNHLY and FYNNEI. The CDR3 runs 12 residues. The CDR3 sequence: CASSERGFGAFF. The DNA read from the CDR3 is TGTGCCAGCAGTGAAAGGGGGTTCGGA.

This clone has a count of ten or more. Sequencing ends 3 residues short of the CDR3 end; the germline J gene provides the rest. This rearrangement joins TRBV12-3 or TRBV12-4 to TRBJ2-5; tentatively, D is TRBD1 (5 bases). V was pared by 3 bases and J by 4 bases, with 9 bases between. The CDR3 totals 13 residues. The chain's CDR3 is CASSFGAAETQYF. Incomplete CDR3 DNA: TGTGCCAGCAGTTTTGGGGCAGCAGAGACC.

At least ten counts were recorded for this clone. The read finishes 3 residues shy of the CDR3 end, and the germline J gene is used to complete it. The chain employs TRBV20-1 and TRBJ2-1; the D is unclear. In germline, CDR1 is DFQATT, CDR2 SNEGSKA (reference sequence). The CDR3 contains 14 residues. With 4 bases removed from V and 0 bases from J, the gap between germline ends came to 10 bases. The CDR3 loop is CSATSYSSYNEQFF. CDR3 DNA (partial): TGCAGTGCTACTTCCTACAGCTCCTACAATGAG.

This clone was observed at least ten times. Read coverage stops 3 residues before the CDR3 terminus; the germline J gene supplies the remainder. The chain uses TRBV5-1 and TRBJ2-7; 8 bases are shared with TRBD1. The germline V gene encodes CDR1 SGHRS and CDR2 YFSETQ. Losses at the gene ends were 1 base for V and 2 bases for J; bases not matched to a gene: 11. The CDR3 is made up of 17 amino acids. The part of the CDR3 DNA that was read is TGCGCCAGCAGCTTGAAAGGGGGACAGGAAATTACCTACGAG. Its protein is CASSLKGGQEITYE. From start to end, the CDR3 is CASSLKGGQEITYEQYF.

This clone was counted at least ten times. The junction shows a germline mismatch at one end, possibly a read error. The read gets to within 3 residues of the CDR3 end, and the germline J gene fills in the rest. The gene calls are TRBV11-3 and TRBJ1-1, with D possibly TRBD1 on 6 matching bases. The CDR3 is made up of 14 amino acids. The V gene's germline CDR1 is SGHNT and CDR2 YENEEA. The CDR3 bases that were read are TGTGCCAGCAGCTTAAACAGGGCGAACATTGAA. Residues: CASSLNRANIE. In full, the CDR3 reads CASSLNRANIEAFF.

This clone has ten or more counts. The CDR3 region is CASSIGGGMSKPQHF. CDR3 bases read: TGTGCCAGTAGTATAGGAGGGGGCATGAGTAAGCCC. The chain is built from TRBV19 and TRBJ1-5, with 7 bases fitting TRBD1. The read ends 3 residues shy of where the CDR3 ends; the end is completed using the germline J gene. J gave up 8 bases and V 1 base, and 8 bases lay outside the gene matches. Germline assignment: CDR1 LNHDA and CDR2 SQIVND (reference sequence). The CDR3 extends over 15 amino acids.

This clone was found many times. This CDR3 reads CASRRGTGTQETQYF. The sequenced CDR3 bases are TGTGCCAGCAGGAGAGGGACAGGTACTCAAGAGACC. The chain carries TRBV5-4 and TRBJ2-5; 8 bases align to TRBD1. The read halts 3 residues ahead of the CDR3 end, with the missing end drawn from the germline J gene. The CDR3 is 15 amino acids. Germline CDR1 and CDR2: SGHNT and YYREEE (reference sequence). J lost 2 bases, V lost 5 bases, and 8 bases had no gene match.

This clone was detected many times. The read terminates 3 residues ahead of where the CDR3 ends, so the germline J gene completes it. The V and J genes are TRBV19 and TRBJ2-2, with 10 bases aligning to TRBD2. CDR1 and CDR2 from the germline V gene are LNHDA and SQIVND (reference sequence). The CDR3 spans 16 residues. V shed 2 bases, J shed 6 bases, and the junction held 6 bases outside the gene matches. The chain's CDR3 is CASSIIAGGTAGELFF. The sequenced CDR3 bases are TGTGCCAGTAGTATAATAGCGGGAGGTACGGCCGGGGAG.